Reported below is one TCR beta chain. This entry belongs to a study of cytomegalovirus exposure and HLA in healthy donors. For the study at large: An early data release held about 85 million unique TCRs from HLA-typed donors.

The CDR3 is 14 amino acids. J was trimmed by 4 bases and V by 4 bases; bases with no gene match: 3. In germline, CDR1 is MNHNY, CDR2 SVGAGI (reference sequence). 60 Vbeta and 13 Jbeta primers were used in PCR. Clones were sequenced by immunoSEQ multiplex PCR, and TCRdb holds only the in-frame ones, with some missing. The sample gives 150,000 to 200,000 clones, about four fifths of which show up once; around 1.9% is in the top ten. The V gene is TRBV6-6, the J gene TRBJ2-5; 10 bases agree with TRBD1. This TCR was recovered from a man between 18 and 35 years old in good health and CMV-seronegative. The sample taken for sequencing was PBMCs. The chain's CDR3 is CASSSGQGVETQYF. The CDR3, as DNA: TGTGCCAGCAGTTCTGGACAGGGGGTAGAGACCCAGTACTTC.